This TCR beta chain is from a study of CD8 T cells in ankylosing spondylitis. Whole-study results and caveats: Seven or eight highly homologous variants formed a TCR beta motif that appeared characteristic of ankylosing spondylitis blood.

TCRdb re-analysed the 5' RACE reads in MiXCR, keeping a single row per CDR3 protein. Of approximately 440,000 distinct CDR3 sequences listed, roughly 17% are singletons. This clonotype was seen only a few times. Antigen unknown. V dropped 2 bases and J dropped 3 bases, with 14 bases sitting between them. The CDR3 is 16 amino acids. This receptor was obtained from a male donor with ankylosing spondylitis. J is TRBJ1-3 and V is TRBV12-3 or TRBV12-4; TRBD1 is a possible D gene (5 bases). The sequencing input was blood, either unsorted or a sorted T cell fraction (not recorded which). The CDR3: CASSLNPQGGGNTIYF. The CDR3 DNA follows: TGTGCCAGCAGTTTAAACCCCCAGGGAGGTGGAAACACCATATATTTT.